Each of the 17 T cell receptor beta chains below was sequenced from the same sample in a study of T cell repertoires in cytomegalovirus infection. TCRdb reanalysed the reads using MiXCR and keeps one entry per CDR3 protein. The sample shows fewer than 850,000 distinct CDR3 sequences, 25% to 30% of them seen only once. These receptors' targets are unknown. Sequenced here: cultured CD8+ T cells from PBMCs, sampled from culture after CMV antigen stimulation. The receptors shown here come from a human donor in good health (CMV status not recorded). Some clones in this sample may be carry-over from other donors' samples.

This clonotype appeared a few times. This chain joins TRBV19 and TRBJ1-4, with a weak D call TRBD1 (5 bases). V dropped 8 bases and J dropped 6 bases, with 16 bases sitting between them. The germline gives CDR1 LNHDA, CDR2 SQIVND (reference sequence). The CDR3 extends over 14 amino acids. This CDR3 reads CASGLGAGDEKLFF. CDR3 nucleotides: TGTGCCAGTGGCCTAGGGGCCGGGGATGAAAAACTGTTTTTT.

CDR3 loop: CASSPALEAFF. In nucleotides, the CDR3 is TGTGCCAGCAGCCCTGCCCTTGAAGCTTTCTTT. The rearrangement uses TRBV7-9 and TRBJ1-1; D is unresolved. CDR1 is SEHNR, CDR2 FQNEAQ, per germline (reference sequence). This CDR3 is 11 amino acids long. Trimming cost V 5 bases and J 7 bases, with 8 bases left between them. Full variable domain (remainder filled in from reference TRBV7-9 and TRBJ1-1): DTGVSQNPRHKITKRGQNVTFRCDPISEHNRLYWYRQTLGQGPEFLTYFQNEAQLEKSRLLSDRFSAERPKGSFSTLEIQRTEQGDSAMYLCASSPALEAFFGQGTRLTVV.

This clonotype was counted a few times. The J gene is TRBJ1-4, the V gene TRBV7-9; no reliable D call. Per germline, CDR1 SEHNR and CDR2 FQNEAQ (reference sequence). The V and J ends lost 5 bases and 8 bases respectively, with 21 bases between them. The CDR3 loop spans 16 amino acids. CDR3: CASSRPVPRGEEKLFF. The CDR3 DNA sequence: TGTGCCAGCAGCCGCCCTGTACCGCGGGGTGAGGAAAAACTGTTTTTT. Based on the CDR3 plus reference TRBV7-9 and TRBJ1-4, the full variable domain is DTGVSQNPRHKITKRGQNVTFRCDPISEHNRLYWYRQTLGQGPEFLTYFQNEAQLEKSRLLSDRFSAERPKGSFSTLEIQRTEQGDSAMYLCASSRPVPRGEEKLFFGSGTQLSVL.

CDR3 nucleotide sequence: TGTGCCAGCAGTTACAGAACCTACTATGGCTACACCTTC. Translation: CASSYRTYYGYTF. The chain couples TRBV6-5 to TRBJ1-2; D is undetermined. Trimming cost V 2 bases and J 3 bases, with 7 bases left between them. The CDR3 sequence is 13 residues long. Looked up from germline, CDR1 is MNHEY and CDR2 is SVGAGI.

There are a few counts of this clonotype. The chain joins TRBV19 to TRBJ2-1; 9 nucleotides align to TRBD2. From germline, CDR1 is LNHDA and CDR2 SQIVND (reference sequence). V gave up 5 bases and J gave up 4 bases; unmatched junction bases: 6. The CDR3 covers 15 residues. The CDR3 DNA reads TGTGCCAGTAGTTCGACTAGCGGACCTTACAATGAGCAGTTCTTC. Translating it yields CASSSTSGPYNEQFF.

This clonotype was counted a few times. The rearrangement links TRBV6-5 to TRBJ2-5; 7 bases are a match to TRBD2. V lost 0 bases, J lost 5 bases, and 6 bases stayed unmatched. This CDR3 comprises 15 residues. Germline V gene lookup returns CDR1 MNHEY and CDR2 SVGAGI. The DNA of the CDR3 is TGTGCCAGCAGTTACTCGAGGATCGGGGGGGAGACCCAGTACTTC. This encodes CASSYSRIGGETQYF.

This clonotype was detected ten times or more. In nucleotides, the CDR3 is TGTGCCAGCAGCTACTTAACAGGGGGCGGTACTGAAGCTTTCTTT. This encodes CASSYLTGGGTEAFF. The chain couples TRBV11-2 to TRBJ1-1; TRBD1 matches at 9 bases. CDR1 SGHAT and CDR2 FQNNGV come from the germline V gene. The junction had 8 bases not matched to a gene; V was cut back by 4 bases and J by 5 bases. The CDR3 consists of 15 residues.

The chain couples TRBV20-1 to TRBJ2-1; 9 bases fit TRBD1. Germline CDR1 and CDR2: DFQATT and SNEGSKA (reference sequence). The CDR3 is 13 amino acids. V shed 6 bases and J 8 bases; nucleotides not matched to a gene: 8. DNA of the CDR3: TGCAGTGCCAGGGGACAGGGAATCCATGAGCAGTTCTTC. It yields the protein CSARGQGIHEQFF.

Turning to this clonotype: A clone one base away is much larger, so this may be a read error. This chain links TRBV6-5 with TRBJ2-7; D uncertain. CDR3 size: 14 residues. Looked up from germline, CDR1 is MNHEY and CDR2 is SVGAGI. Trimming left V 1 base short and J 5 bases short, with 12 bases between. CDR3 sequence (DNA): TGTGCCAGCAGTTACTTCTTGAACAGTGACGAGCAGTACTTC. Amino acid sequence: CASSYFLNSDEQYF.

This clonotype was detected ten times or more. The CDR3 spells CASRGHVSGNTIYF. The CDR3, as DNA: TGTGCCAGCAGGGGACACGTCTCTGGAAACACCATATATTTT. V gene TRBV6-1 combines with J gene TRBJ1-3; tentative D call: TRBD1 (6 bases). V lost 6 bases and J 0 bases, leaving 9 bases between the germline ends. The length of the CDR3 is 14 residues. The germline CDR1 and CDR2 sequences are MNHNS and SASEGT.

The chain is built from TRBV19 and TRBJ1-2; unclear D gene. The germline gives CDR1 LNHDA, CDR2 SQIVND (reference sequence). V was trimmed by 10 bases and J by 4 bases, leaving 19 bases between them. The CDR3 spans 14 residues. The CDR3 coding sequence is TGTGCCACCTCATACTCGGCAGACTTCTATGGCTACACCTTC. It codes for CATSYSADFYGYTF.

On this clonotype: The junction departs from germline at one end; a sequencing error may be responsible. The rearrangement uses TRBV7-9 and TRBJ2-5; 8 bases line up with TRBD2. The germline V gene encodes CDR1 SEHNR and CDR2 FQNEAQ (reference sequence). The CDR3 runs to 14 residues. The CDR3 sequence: CSHFGGEIQETQYF. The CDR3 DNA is TGCTCACACTTCGGGGGGGAAATTCAAGAGACCCAGTACTTC. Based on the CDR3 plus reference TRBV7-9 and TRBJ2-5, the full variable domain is DTGVSQNPRHKITKRGQNVTFRCDPISEHNRLYWYRQTLGQGPEFLTYFQNEAQLEKSRLLSDRFSAERPKGSFSTLEIQRTEQGDSAMYLCSHFGGEIQETQYFGPGTRLLVL.

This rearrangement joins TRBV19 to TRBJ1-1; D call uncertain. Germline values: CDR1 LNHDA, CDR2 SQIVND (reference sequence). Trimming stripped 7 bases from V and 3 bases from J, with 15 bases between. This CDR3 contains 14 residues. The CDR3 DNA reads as TGTGCCAGTATTGCCCAACGGAGGGACACTGAAGCTTTCTTT. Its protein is CASIAQRRDTEAFF.

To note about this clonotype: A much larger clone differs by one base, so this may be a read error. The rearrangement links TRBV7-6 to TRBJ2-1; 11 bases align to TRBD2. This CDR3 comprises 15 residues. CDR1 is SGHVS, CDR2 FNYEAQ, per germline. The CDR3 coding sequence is TGTGCTAGCAGCCGGGAACTAGCGGGGGCCAATGAGCAGTTCTTC. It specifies CASSRELAGANEQFF.

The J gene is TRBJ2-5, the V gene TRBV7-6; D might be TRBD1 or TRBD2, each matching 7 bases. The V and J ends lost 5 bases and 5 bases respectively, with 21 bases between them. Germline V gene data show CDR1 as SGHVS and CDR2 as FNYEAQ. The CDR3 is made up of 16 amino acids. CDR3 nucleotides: TGTGCCAGCAGCCCCCGACAGGGAGGGGTGAGGGAGACCCAGTACTTC. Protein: CASSPRQGGVRETQYF.

The CDR3 sequence: CSAKRQTVNTGELFF. The CDR3 DNA follows: TGCAGTGCTAAGAGACAAACCGTGAACACCGGGGAGCTGTTTTTT. The chain has TRBV20-1 and TRBJ2-2, with D unclear. CDR3 length: 15 residues. The V gene's germline CDR1 is DFQATT and CDR2 SNEGSKA (reference sequence). V lost 4 bases to trimming and J lost 1 base, with 13 bases between them.

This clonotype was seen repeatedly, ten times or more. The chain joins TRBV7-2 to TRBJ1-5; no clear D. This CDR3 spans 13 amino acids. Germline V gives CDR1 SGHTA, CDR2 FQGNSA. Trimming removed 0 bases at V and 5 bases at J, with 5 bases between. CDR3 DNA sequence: TGTGCCAGCAGCTTAGCGAGGGATCAGCCCCAGCATTTT. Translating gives CASSLARDQPQHF.